The clone carrying this T cell receptor (beta chain) appeared a single time. Patients of the Seattle cohort, enrolled during active infection, were followed longitudinally. The sample belongs to a study of blood T cell repertoires in COVID-19. The overall study: From the United States, Italy and Spain came samples of acute and convalescent COVID-19. PBMCs, B-cell-depleted T cells, or T cells provided the cDNA or gDNA that made up the material.

In the authors' methods: Estimation of nucleated cell counts was performed using reference gene primer amplification. Profiling relied on immunoSEQ multiplex PCR, and the TCRdb table lists in-frame clones only, not all of them. The V and J calls and clone size were taken over from that table, and D and trimming were inferred from the DNA. Found here are around 210,000 clones, roughly 80% of them singletons; the top ten hold about 0.95%. The sample consisted of peripheral blood. The sequence derives from a man between 60 and 75 years old with COVID-19, enrolled during active disease.

CDR3 region: CASRGGTVSSPLHF. The DNA of the CDR3 is TGTGCCAGCAGGGGGGGGACGGTGTCATCACCCCTCCACTTT. The chain uses TRBV6-5 and TRBJ1-6, with a tentative D call TRBD1 (5 bases). This CDR3 is 14 amino acids long. Germline V gene data show CDR1 as MNHEY and CDR2 as SVGAGI. V gave up 6 bases and J gave up 10 bases, with 16 bases separating them.